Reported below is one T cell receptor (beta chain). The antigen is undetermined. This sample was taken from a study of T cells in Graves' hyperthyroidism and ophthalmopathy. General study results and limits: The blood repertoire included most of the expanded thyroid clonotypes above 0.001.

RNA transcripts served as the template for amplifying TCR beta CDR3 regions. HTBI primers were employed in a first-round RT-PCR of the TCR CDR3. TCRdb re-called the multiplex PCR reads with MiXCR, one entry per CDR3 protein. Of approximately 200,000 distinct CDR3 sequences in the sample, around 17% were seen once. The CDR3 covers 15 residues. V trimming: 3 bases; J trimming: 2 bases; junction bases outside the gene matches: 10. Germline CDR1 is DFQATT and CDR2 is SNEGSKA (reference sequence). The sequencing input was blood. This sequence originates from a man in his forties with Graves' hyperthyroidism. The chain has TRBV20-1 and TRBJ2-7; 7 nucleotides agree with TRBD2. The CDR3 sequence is CSASIGGGLAYEQYF. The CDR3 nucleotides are TGCAGTGCTAGTATCGGCGGGGGACTTGCCTACGAGCAGTACTTC.